The count of the clone carrying this T cell receptor beta chain is one. Its target is unknown. This sample stems from a study of blood T cells in healthy people across ages. Across the study: The template switching approach captured approximately one barcoded beta molecule for every two T cells.

With a J-beta primer mix and a sample-barcoded 5' primer, a second PCR ran 7 to 11 cycles. A single record per CDR3 protein comes from TCRdb applying MiXCR to the 5' RACE reads. There are around 1,500,000 distinct CDR3 sequences in the sample; about 43% occur only once, and roughly 7.9% lies in the top ten. Study-level points and caveats: In these data, TCR beta diversity tracked strongly with naive T cell percentage. Higher diversity, along with more naive CD4+ cells, distinguished long-lived donors from aged donors.

The germline CDR1 and CDR2 sequences are SGHRS and YFSETQ. This CDR3 comprises 14 residues. Trimming pared 2 bases from V and 2 bases from J, leaving 11 bases between. Per sample, extraction of total RNA gave at least 5.5 micrograms in every case. The sample taken for sequencing was blood. This clonotype was obtained from a woman aged 18 to 35 in good health. The V call is TRBV5-1, the J call TRBJ2-7; either TRBD1 or TRBD2 may supply D (5 bases each). This CDR3 reads CASSFDRDAYEQYF. The CDR3 DNA follows: TGCGCCAGCAGCTTTGATCGGGACGCCTACGAGCAGTACTTC.